This T cell receptor beta chain was sequenced for a study of T-cell memory formation after mild COVID-19. In the study overall: Largely donor-specific sequence clusters came from two donors. Overall study findings and caveats: CD4/CD8 balance characterized clones contracting day 15 to 85, and CD4+ skew characterized later expanders. There were some responding clones in pre-infection memory, which suggested that cross-reactive memory had joined. CD4+ contracting clones lay mainly in CM and EM, CD8+ ones in EMRA.

Many counts were recorded for this clonotype. Its target is not known. One entry per CDR3 protein results from TCRdb running MiXCR on the 5' RACE reads. The table has 300,000 to 350,000 distinct CDR3 sequences, about 13% seen once. The CDR3 spans 14 residues. Trimming removed 5 bases from V and 2 bases from J, with 11 bases in between. The germline gives CDR1 MDHEN, CDR2 SYDVKM. The TCR comes from a man aged 18 to 29 who had mild COVID-19 (a few samples of this study predate the infection). Cell type and time point are not known. The chain links TRBV28 to TRBJ2-3; weak D call: TRBD1 (6 bases). The sample was PBMCs or a T cell subset sorted from them (not recorded which). CDR3 loop: CASSTTGTTDTQYF. CDR3 sequence (DNA): TGTGCCAGCAGTACCACAGGGACCACAGATACGCAGTATTTT. The full variable domain, rest sourced from reference TRBV28 and TRBJ2-3, is DVKVTQSSRYLVKRTGEKVFLECVQDMDHENMFWYRQDPGLGLRLIYFSYDVKMKEKGDIPEGYSVSREKKERFSLILESASTNQTSMYLCASSTTGTTDTQYFGPGTRLTVL.